This entry lists 18 T cell receptor beta chains sequenced from one sample in a study of T cells in Graves' hyperthyroidism and ophthalmopathy. Using RNA transcripts as the source, TCR beta CDR3 regions were amplified. A set of HTBI primers served as the primers for a first-round RT-PCR of the TCR CDR3. One entry per CDR3 protein results from TCRdb running MiXCR on the multiplex PCR reads. Of 480,000 or so distinct CDR3 sequences listed, 46% are singletons. Sequenced material: peripheral blood or thyroid tissue (not recorded which). Source of these receptors: an adult woman with Graves' disease, either hyperthyroidism or ophthalmopathy (not recorded which).

The chain couples TRBV29-1 to TRBJ2-5, with TRBD1 identical over 10 bases. The ends lost 7 bases at V and 5 bases at J; junction bases unmatched: 10. This CDR3 is built from 14 residues. Germline CDR1 reads SQVTM; CDR2 reads ANQGSEA. The CDR3 spells CSATGDRGEETQYF. The DNA for the CDR3 is TGCAGCGCTACAGGGGACAGGGGAGAGGAGACCCAGTACTTC.

V usage is TRBV2 and J usage is TRBJ1-5, with 8 bases fitting TRBD1. In germline, CDR1 is SNHLY, CDR2 FYNNEI. With 10 bases clipped from V and 5 bases from J, the junction kept 7 bases outside the gene matches. This CDR3 region has 13 residues. CDR3 bases: TGTGCCACAAGACAGGGGACGGATCAGCCCCAGCATTTT. This gives the protein CATRQGTDQPQHF.

The chain is built from TRBV10-3 and TRBJ1-1, with 7 bases lining up with TRBD1. The CDR3 sequence is 15 residues long. Germline trimming cut 2 bases from V and 1 base from J; bases unmatched to any gene: 4. Germline CDR1 and CDR2: ENHRY and SYGVKD. The CDR3 here is CAISEKGGGNTEAFF. The CDR3 DNA is TGTGCCATCAGTGAGAAAGGGGGCGGGAACACTGAAGCTTTCTTT.

This clonotype has just a few counts. V is TRBV20-1 and J is TRBJ2-1; D not certain. The V end lost 4 bases, the J end lost 9 bases, and 10 bases lay between the germline ends. CDR1 DFQATT and CDR2 SNEGSKA come from the germline V gene (reference sequence). The CDR3 extends over 11 amino acids. CDR3 region: CSAMRQLEQFF. The CDR3 DNA sequence: TGCAGTGCTATGCGGCAGCTTGAGCAGTTCTTC.

In this sample, this clonotype turned up once. J is TRBJ1-5 and V is TRBV24-1, with D perhaps matching TRBD1 (6 bases). The germline V gene encodes CDR1 KGHDR and CDR2 SFDVKD. This CDR3 spans 16 amino acids. The germline V and J ends were trimmed by 0 bases and 11 bases, with 19 bases remaining between them. The CDR3 sequence: CATSDLLPQGTETQHF. The CDR3 DNA reads TGTGCCACCAGTGATTTGCTCCCACAGGGAACAGAGACCCAGCATTTT.

The gene calls are TRBV19 and TRBJ2-2, with unresolved D. V shed 4 bases and J shed 3 bases, with 9 bases lying between them. CDR1 is LNHDA and CDR2 is SQIVND in the germline V gene (reference sequence). The CDR3 is 14 residues long. For the CDR3, the DNA is TGTGCCAGTAGTACCCGCGGTGACACCGGGGAGCTGTTTTTT. It translates to CASSTRGDTGELFF.

V usage is TRBV7-6 and J usage is TRBJ2-7, with D maybe TRBD1 (6 bases). CDR3 size: 16 residues. The V gene's germline CDR1 is SGHVS and CDR2 FNYEAQ. Trimming removed 8 bases from V and 2 bases from J, with 22 bases in between. The CDR3 loop reads CASSPHPGTLPYEQYF. CDR3 in DNA: TGTGCCAGCTCACCCCATCCGGGGACACTGCCCTACGAGCAGTACTTC.

This clonotype was seen a few times. This chain links TRBV4-1 with TRBJ1-3; no clear D. The CDR3 contains 16 residues. V lost 1 base and J 0 bases, leaving 10 bases between the germline ends. The germline gives CDR1 MGHRA, CDR2 YSYEKL. CDR3 DNA sequence: TGCGCCAGCAGCCAAGGGAGGAGGTCCTCTGGAAACACCATATATTTT. This encodes CASSQGRRSSGNTIYF.

About this clonotype itself: A junction boundary mismatches the germline segment, possibly from a read error. V and J are TRBV6-5 and TRBJ1-2; D is possibly TRBD1 (5 bases). Germline V gives CDR1 MNHEY, CDR2 SVGAGI. This CDR3 is built from 12 residues. CDR3 loop: CASSYMGRVNFF. The CDR3, as DNA: TGTGCCAGCAGTTATATGGGCAGGGTAAACTTCTTC.

In the case of this clonotype: At one end the junction does not follow the germline gene, possibly because of a read error. The chain is built from TRBV6-5 and TRBJ2-7; D gene unclear. Per germline, CDR1 MNHEY and CDR2 SVGAGI. The CDR3 runs 12 residues. CDR3 sequence reads: CSSSYGSREQYF. For the CDR3, the DNA is TGTTCCAGCAGTTACGGATCGAGGGAGCAGTACTTC.

About this clonotype: Given a much more abundant clone one base away, this may be a read error. The V call is TRBV5-1, the J call TRBJ2-7, with 7 bases identical to TRBD2. CDR3 size: 15 residues. The germline CDR1 and CDR2 sequences are SGHRS and YFSETQ. In nucleotides, the CDR3 is TGCGCCGGCAGCTTGTTGGTGGGGAGCGGGACCGAGCAGTACTTC. This gives the protein CAGSLLVGSGTEQYF.

This clonotype was observed at least ten times. The chain joins TRBV29-1 to TRBJ1-1; D remains ambiguous. Germline V gives CDR1 SQVTM, CDR2 ANQGSEA. The CDR3 covers 12 residues. The V and J ends lost 7 bases and 4 bases respectively, with 13 bases between them. The CDR3 DNA follows: TGCAGCGCCTTCCCTCACGCCACTGAAGCTTTCTTT. Translating it yields CSAFPHATEAFF.

This clonotype turned up a few times. V and J are TRBV2 and TRBJ1-2, with D perhaps TRBD1 (5 bases). The CDR3 is made up of 11 amino acids. CDR1 and CDR2 from the germline V gene are SNHLY and FYNNEI. Between the trimmed V and J ends, which lost 2 bases and 14 bases, there was a span of 12 bases. This CDR3 is CASSETGTETF. CDR3 DNA sequence: TGTGCCAGCAGTGAAACAGGCACGGAAACCTTC.

A few counts support this clonotype. CDR3 sequence: CANTGRDQPQHF. The DNA of the CDR3 is TGTGCCAATACAGGACGGGATCAGCCCCAGCATTTT. V gene TRBV24-1 combines with J gene TRBJ1-5, with D possibly matching TRBD1 (5 bases). With 11 bases removed from V and 5 bases from J, the gap between germline ends came to 12 bases. CDR3 length equals 12 residues. CDR1 and CDR2 (germline): KGHDR, SFDVKD.

A few counts support this clonotype. The chain recombines TRBV7-2 with TRBJ1-1, with a tentative D call TRBD1 (5 bases). Trimming shortened V by 4 bases and J by 4 bases, and 19 bases separated the two germline ends. This CDR3 is built from 16 residues. CDR1 and CDR2 (germline): SGHTA, FQGNSA. The CDR3 nucleotides read TGTGCCAGCAGCTCGCGAACCAGGGTGCCCGTCACTGAAGCTTTCTTT. Translation: CASSSRTRVPVTEAFF.

The CDR3 loop reads CASKDGGLGEQYF. In DNA, the CDR3 is TGTGCCAGCAAGGACGGTGGACTAGGGGAGCAGTACTTC. The chain employs TRBV6-5 and TRBJ2-7, with 7 nucleotides matching TRBD2. The CDR3 covers 13 residues. Germline-derived CDR1 and CDR2 are MNHEY and SVGAGI. Unmatched junction bases numbered 10, after V lost 7 bases and J lost 7 bases.

This sequence joins TRBV7-3 and TRBJ2-2; 8 positions match TRBD2. CDR1 is SGHTA, CDR2 FQGTGA, per germline. The V gene end was trimmed by 1 base and the J gene end by 4 bases; junction bases not matched to a gene: 5. The CDR3 totals 16 residues. CDR3 sequence (DNA): TGTGCCAGCAGCTTAAACCCGGGAGGGACCACCGGGGAGCTGTTTTTT. This codes for CASSLNPGGTTGELFF.

Many counts were recorded for this clonotype. The V and J genes are TRBV20-1 and TRBJ2-7; D uncertain. Germline values: CDR1 DFQATT, CDR2 SNEGSKA (reference sequence). The V end was cut by 2 bases, the J end by 3 bases, with 11 bases between. The CDR3 is 13 amino acids. CDR3: CSARFIQGYEQYF. The CDR3, as DNA: TGCAGTGCTAGATTCATCCAAGGCTACGAGCAGTACTTC.